The rows below give T cell receptor beta chains drawn from one sample of a study of CD8+ T cells in alopecia areata. Sequencing was performed with immunoSEQ multiplex PCR; in TCRdb, only in-frame clones are kept and a portion is missing. The table records about 150,000 clones, around half of them present only once. The sample consisted of CD8+ T cells sorted from blood, taken at week 0. These receptors were collected from a human donor with alopecia areata. Each CDR3 is given with its conserved first and last residue. Each record gives: D gene, J gene, clone size, V gene, CDR3 DNA, CDR3 protein. The D gene is left open where the match is weak. Expanded clones are given a class, and other clones once, few, many or no size at all.

D: .; J: TRBJ1-1; size: .; V: TRBV5-1; DNA: TGCGCCAGCAGCTTGGCGTCGGAGGTTAGAGTAGCTTTCTTT; CDR3: CASSLASEVRVAFF
D: .; J: TRBJ1-1; size: .; V: TRBV19; DNA: TGTGCCACCCAAAAGGGGTACACTGAAGCTTTCTTT; CDR3: CATQKGYTEAFF
D: .; J: TRBJ2-1; size: .; V: TRBV7-2; DNA: TGTGCCAGCAGCTTAGGTTTAGAGCGAGGTTACAATGAGCAGTTCTTC; CDR3: CASSLGLERGYNEQFF
D: .; J: TRBJ1-2; size: .; V: TRBV19; DNA: TGTGCCAGTAGTCCGGGGCCGCAGAGCTATGGCTACACCTTC; CDR3: CASSPGPQSYGYTF
D: .; J: TRBJ1-2; size: .; V: TRBV9; DNA: TGTGCCAGCAGCGTCCAGAACTATGGCTACACCTTC; CDR3: CASSVQNYGYTF
D: .; J: TRBJ2-7; size: .; V: TRBV5-6; DNA: TGTGCCAGCAGCTTGGGACCGAACTCCTACGAGCAGTACTTC; CDR3: CASSLGPNSYEQYF
D: .; J: TRBJ2-7; size: few; V: TRBV13; DNA: TGTGCCAGCAGCACCGGGCAAATGGGCGAGCAGTACTTC; CDR3: CASSTGQMGEQYF
D: TRBD1; J: TRBJ1-2; size: .; V: TRBV29-1; DNA: TGCAGCGTTGAAGATTGGACAGGGTCCTATGGCTACACCTTC; CDR3: CSVEDWTGSYGYTF
D: .; J: TRBJ1-2; size: .; V: TRBV5-6; DNA: TGTGCCAGCAGCTTGGAATCCGGTAGCTATGGCTACACCTTC; CDR3: CASSLESGSYGYTF
D: .; J: TRBJ1-1; size: .; V: TRBV30; DNA: TGTGCCTGGAGTGTCGGCAGGAACACTGAAGCTTTCTTT; CDR3: CAWSVGRNTEAFF
D: .; J: TRBJ2-1; size: few; V: TRBV30; DNA: TGTGCCTGGAGTGTCTCCTACAATGAGCAGTTCTTC; CDR3: CAWSVSYNEQFF
D: TRBD2; J: TRBJ2-5; size: .; V: TRBV30; DNA: TGTGCCTGGAGTGTACACAGCGGGGAAGAGACCCAGTACTTC; CDR3: CAWSVHSGEETQYF
D: TRBD2; J: TRBJ2-1; size: .; V: TRBV7-2; DNA: TGTGCCAGCAGCTGGACTAGCGGACTTTACAATGAGCAGTTCTTC; CDR3: CASSWTSGLYNEQFF
D: .; J: TRBJ2-7; size: few; V: TRBV29-1; DNA: TGCAGCGCGACGGGACGGGAGACCTACGAGCAGTACTTC; CDR3: CSATGRETYEQYF
D: .; J: TRBJ1-1; size: .; V: TRBV7-3; DNA: TGTGCCAGCAGCTTAGATGGGGGGGACACTGAAGCTTTCTTT; CDR3: CASSLDGGDTEAFF
D: .; J: TRBJ2-7; size: .; V: TRBV7-2; DNA: TGTGCCAGCAGCGGCTTGGGAATAGTAGGGTCCTACGAGCAGTACTTC; CDR3: CASSGLGIVGSYEQYF
D: .; J: TRBJ2-2; size: .; V: TRBV29-1; DNA: TGCAGCGTAACACTCAGGACGGACGGGGAGCTGTTTTTT; CDR3: CSVTLRTDGELFF
D: TRBD1; J: TRBJ1-2; size: few; V: TRBV11-2; DNA: TGTGCCAGCAGCTTGACAGGGGTTAATGGCTACACCTTC; CDR3: CASSLTGVNGYTF
D: .; J: TRBJ2-1; size: .; V: TRBV5-4; DNA: TGTGCCAGCAGGTCCCGGGACAATGAGCAGTTCTTC; CDR3: CASRSRDNEQFF
D: .; J: TRBJ1-1; size: .; V: TRBV30; DNA: TGTGCCTGGAGTGTACTCCCAAGAGGCACTGAAGCTTTCTTT; CDR3: CAWSVLPRGTEAFF
D: .; J: TRBJ2-7; size: few; V: TRBV7-2; DNA: TGTGCCAGCAGCTTATTCAGGGATACCTACGAGCAGTACTTC; CDR3: CASSLFRDTYEQYF
D: .; J: TRBJ1-5; size: few; V: TRBV27; DNA: TGTGCCAGCAGCGTTGGGGGGAACCAGCCCCAGCATTTT; CDR3: CASSVGGNQPQHF
D: TRBD2; J: TRBJ2-7; size: .; V: TRBV30; DNA: TGTGCCTGGAGTAATAGCGGGGGTTACGAGCAGTACTTC; CDR3: CAWSNSGGYEQYF
D: .; J: TRBJ2-1; size: .; V: TRBV6-5; DNA: TGTGCCAGCAGACTCCGGGACACCTACAATGAGCAGTTCTTC; CDR3: CASRLRDTYNEQFF
D: .; J: TRBJ1-1; size: few; V: TRBV29-1; DNA: TGCAGCGTATGGGGCCTCAACACTGAAGCTTTCTTT; CDR3: CSVWGLNTEAFF
D: TRBD1; J: TRBJ1-3; size: few; V: TRBV14; DNA: TGTGCCAGTCCTGAGGGGGACAGGAGCTCTGGAAACACCATATATTTT; CDR3: CASPEGDRSSGNTIYF
D: .; J: TRBJ1-6; size: .; V: TRBV19; DNA: TGTGCCAGTAAGGCCGGCGCGACACCCCTCCACTTT; CDR3: CASKAGATPLHF
D: TRBD2; J: TRBJ2-7; size: few; V: TRBV29-1; DNA: TGCAGCGTTGAAGTCCAGCGGGGGGCCGCCTACGAGCAGTACTTC; CDR3: CSVEVQRGAAYEQYF
D: .; J: TRBJ1-5; size: .; V: TRBV19; DNA: TGTGCCAGTAGTATAAGGGTGTATGATCAGCCCCAGCATTTT; CDR3: CASSIRVYDQPQHF
D: .; J: TRBJ2-7; size: .; V: TRBV5-6; DNA: TGTGCCAGCAGTTCGCCCGCGTCGGGGACGGCTACCTACGAGCAGTACTTC; CDR3: CASSSPASGTATYEQYF
D: .; J: TRBJ1-2; size: .; V: TRBV7-9; DNA: TGTGCCAGCAGCTTAGTTTCAGGTGGGATCTATGGCTACACCTTC; CDR3: CASSLVSGGIYGYTF
D: .; J: TRBJ1-6; size: .; V: TRBV9; DNA: TGTGCCAGCAGCGTTCAATGGGACGGACCCCTCCACTTT; CDR3: CASSVQWDGPLHF
D: TRBD1; J: TRBJ1-2; size: .; V: TRBV6-7; DNA: TGTGCCAGCAGCCCTGACGGACAGGGGCCCCTCTATGGCTACACCTTC; CDR3: CASSPDGQGPLYGYTF
D: TRBD1; J: TRBJ2-1; size: .; V: TRBV2; DNA: TGTGCCAGCTCGGGGACAGACAATGAGCAGTTCTTC; CDR3: CASSGTDNEQFF
D: .; J: TRBJ2-7; size: few; V: TRBV30; DNA: TGTGCCTGGAGTCAGAACACCGAGCAGTACTTC; CDR3: CAWSQNTEQYF
D: TRBD2; J: TRBJ2-5; size: .; V: TRBV5-1; DNA: TGCGCCAGCAGCTTGGGCCCTACTAATGCGGGGGGCCCCCAAGAGACCCAGTACTTC; CDR3: CASSLGPTNAGGPQETQYF
D: TRBD1; J: TRBJ2-7; size: few; V: TRBV19; DNA: TGTGCCAGTAGTATAGGGACAGGGTTCTACGAGCAGTACTTC; CDR3: CASSIGTGFYEQYF
D: .; J: TRBJ1-2; size: once; V: TRBV25-1; DNA: TGTGCCAGCAGTGGCCCCGGAGCGGGCGAAAGGGGTAACTATGGCTACACCTTC; CDR3: CASSGPGAGERGNYGYTF
D: .; J: TRBJ2-7; size: .; V: TRBV9; DNA: TGTGCCAGCAGTCCCACGGGGCAGGTCGACGAGCAGTACTTC; CDR3: CASSPTGQVDEQYF
D: .; J: TRBJ1-4; size: few; V: TRBV7-8; DNA: TGTGCCAGCAGCTTATTCCGTGCGGCAACTAATGAAAAACTGTTTTTT; CDR3: CASSLFRAATNEKLFF
D: .; J: TRBJ2-5; size: few; V: TRBV4-3; DNA: TGCGCCAGCAGCCAAGATGTGGTGGGCAGGGAAGAGACCCAGTACTTC; CDR3: CASSQDVVGREETQYF
D: .; J: TRBJ1-1; size: .; V: TRBV15; DNA: TGTGCCTCAAAACAGGGCCAGGGGAACACTGAAGCTTTCTTT; CDR3: CASKQGQGNTEAFF
D: TRBD2; J: TRBJ2-7; size: .; V: TRBV10-3; DNA: TGTGCCATCAGTGAGTCGAGGAGGATGCTGGGTAGCGGGGTTTTCTACGAGCAGTACTTC; CDR3: CAISESRRMLGSGVFYEQYF
D: TRBD1; J: TRBJ1-4; size: .; V: TRBV10-3; DNA: TGTGCCATCGGCGGGACAGGGGATGAAAAACTGTTTTTT; CDR3: CAIGGTGDEKLFF
D: .; J: TRBJ1-1; size: .; V: TRBV15; DNA: TGTGCCACCAGCAGCCGGGACACCCTTTCCGCTTTCTTT; CDR3: CATSSRDTLSAFF
D: .; J: TRBJ2-7; size: few; V: TRBV7-6; DNA: TGTGCCAGCAGCTCCGCTCCAGGGTACGAGCAGTACTTC; CDR3: CASSSAPGYEQYF
D: TRBD1; J: TRBJ2-1; size: .; V: TRBV7-9; DNA: TGTGCCAGCAGCTTAGGAGGGGGCCACTACAATGAGCAGTTCTTC; CDR3: CASSLGGGHYNEQFF
D: .; J: TRBJ2-7; size: .; V: TRBV5-1; DNA: TGCGCCAGCAGCTTGGGCACAAACTACGAGCAGTACTTC; CDR3: CASSLGTNYEQYF
D: TRBD1; J: TRBJ1-2; size: .; V: TRBV5-6; DNA: TGTGCCAGCAGCTTGCCAGCGGACAGGAAAGGCTACACCTTC; CDR3: CASSLPADRKGYTF
D: .; J: TRBJ1-2; size: .; V: TRBV6-5; DNA: TGTGCCAGCAGTTACGGGGGTGGGTATGGCTACACCTTC; CDR3: CASSYGGGYGYTF
D: .; J: TRBJ1-1; size: .; V: TRBV7-9; DNA: TGTGCCAGCAGCTTAGGAAGGGGCCCCACTGAAGCTTTCTTT; CDR3: CASSLGRGPTEAFF
D: .; J: TRBJ1-2; size: .; V: TRBV30; DNA: TGTGCCTGGAGCGGGGCTCAAAGGGGCTACACCTTC; CDR3: CAWSGAQRGYTF
D: .; J: TRBJ1-1; size: .; V: TRBV29-1; DNA: TGCAGCGCCGACGCAGGGTTAAACACTGAAGCTTTCTTT; CDR3: CSADAGLNTEAFF
D: .; J: TRBJ2-1; size: few; V: TRBV29-1; DNA: TGCAGCGTTGAGGTCTCCCTAGGCAATGAGCAGTTCTTC; CDR3: CSVEVSLGNEQFF
D: .; J: TRBJ2-1; size: .; V: TRBV27; DNA: TGTGCCAGCAGTGTGACAGTCCACAATGAGCAGTTCTTC; CDR3: CASSVTVHNEQFF